The 25 T cell receptor beta chains below were found in one sample sequenced in a study of CD8+CD57+ T cells in acquired aplastic anemia. Genomic DNA constituted the template upon which TCR beta VDJ and CDR3 profiling was performed. Each CDR3 protein gets one entry after TCRdb re-called the reads with MiXCR. The sample has 200,000 to 250,000 distinct CDR3 sequences; approximately 60% are singletons. Sequenced material: sorted CD4+, CD8+, or CD8+CD57+ T cells (not recorded which) from PBMCs. These receptors all come from a human donor in good health.

The V and J genes are TRBV20-1 and TRBJ2-7, with 10 bases aligning to TRBD1. The V and J ends lost 2 bases and 2 bases, in that order; junction bases with no gene match: 9. The CDR3 extends over 16 amino acids. Germline loops: CDR1 DFQATT, CDR2 SNEGSKA (reference sequence). CDR3 region: CSARPSDRGGTYEQYF. For the CDR3, the DNA is TGCAGTGCTAGACCATCGGACAGGGGGGGGACCTACGAGCAGTACTTC.

This clonotype was detected ten times or more. This CDR3 is CSAIGVLPYEQYF. In DNA form, the CDR3 reads TGCAGTGCTATAGGGGTTTTGCCCTACGAGCAGTACTTC. This sequence joins TRBV20-1 and TRBJ2-7, with D tentatively TRBD1 (5 bases). CDR1 is DFQATT and CDR2 is SNEGSKA in the germline V gene (reference sequence). V was pared by 4 bases and J by 2 bases, with 12 bases between. This CDR3 has 13 amino acids.

This chain joins TRBV19 and TRBJ1-1, with D unresolved. This CDR3 has 11 amino acids. In germline, CDR1 is LNHDA, CDR2 SQIVND (reference sequence). Trimming removed 3 bases from V and 10 bases from J, with 9 bases in between. The DNA for the CDR3 is TGTGCCAGTAGTATGGGCGGACTAGCTTTCTTT. It encodes CASSMGGLAFF.

Of note for this clonotype: The junction does not match germline at one end; this may be a read error. This chain joins TRBV7-3 and TRBJ2-7; D might be TRBD1 or TRBD2, each matching 5 bases. This CDR3 contains 15 residues. CDR1 is SGHTA, CDR2 FQGTGA, per germline. CDR3 region: CASSLTGTIPYEQYF. The CDR3 DNA sequence: TGTGCCAGCAGCCTAACCGGGACGATACCCTACGAGCAGTACTTC.

V usage is TRBV6-1 and J usage is TRBJ2-7; D unresolved. Per germline, CDR1 MNHNS and CDR2 SASEGT. The V end was cut by 7 bases, the J end by 4 bases, with 14 bases between. The length of the CDR3 is 13 residues. CDR3: CASTGLVRYEQYF. CDR3 in DNA: TGTGCCAGCACTGGGTTGGTGCGTTACGAGCAGTACTTC.

The rearrangement links TRBV7-6 to TRBJ1-1; D uncertain. Germline V CDR1 and CDR2: SGHVS, FNYEAQ. Trimming took off 1 base at V and 1 base at J, with 4 bases between the two ends. This CDR3 has 13 residues. The CDR3 loop reads CASSLGANTEAFF. The CDR3 nucleotides read TGTGCCAGCAGCTTAGGGGCGAACACTGAAGCTTTCTTT.

This clonotype showed up many times. The chain employs TRBV4-3 and TRBJ2-7; D gene uncertain. CDR1 and CDR2 (germline): LGHNA, YSLEER. The CDR3 is made up of 13 amino acids. V was cut by 2 bases and J by 4 bases, with 9 bases left in between. The CDR3 DNA follows: TGCGCCAGCAGCCAAATTGGTGGATACGAGCAGTACTTC. Translating it yields CASSQIGGYEQYF.

The V call is TRBV19, the J call TRBJ2-7; D not resolved. The CDR3 has 13 amino acids. In germline, CDR1 is LNHDA, CDR2 SQIVND (reference sequence). V was pared by 3 bases and J by 7 bases, with 13 bases between. CDR3 coding DNA: TGTGCCAGTAGTATCAGGAGCACCGGGGAGCAGTACTTC. Its protein product is CASSIRSTGEQYF. The entire variable domain, with the rest obtained from reference TRBV19 and TRBJ2-7, is as follows: DGGITQSPKYLFRKEGQNVTLSCEQNLNHDAMYWYRQDPGQGLRLIYYSQIVNDFQKGDIAEGYSVSREKKESFPLTVTSAQKNPTAFYLCASSIRSTGEQYFGPGTRLTVT.

This clonotype was counted at least ten times. The chain has TRBV7-8 and TRBJ2-1, with 9 bases lining up with TRBD2. The CDR3 spans 17 residues. Germline CDR1 SGHVS, CDR2 FQNEAQ. V shed 4 bases, J shed 10 bases, and the junction held 17 bases outside the gene matches. CDR3 sequence reads: CASSWIRGREGKEEQFF. CDR3 nucleotides: TGTGCCAGCAGCTGGATTCGGGGGCGGGAGGGGAAAGAAGAGCAGTTCTTC.

This clonotype appeared once. The chain combines TRBV7-2 with TRBJ2-7; unclear D gene. V lost 10 bases to trimming and J lost 6 bases, with 13 bases between them. The germline gives CDR1 SGHTA, CDR2 FQGNSA. The CDR3 sequence is 11 residues long. CDR3 protein: CATSPGREQYF. The CDR3 region has the DNA TGTGCCACCTCACCAGGTCGCGAGCAGTACTTC.

This clonotype was counted once. The gene calls are TRBV2 and TRBJ1-1, with D possibly TRBD1 on 5 matching bases. Trimming took off 3 bases at V and 3 bases at J, with 11 bases between the two ends. The germline CDR1 and CDR2 sequences are SNHLY and FYNNEI. This CDR3 region has 14 residues. CDR3 amino acids: CASSDRVGDTEAFF. CDR3 nucleotides: TGTGCCAGCAGTGACAGGGTAGGAGACACTGAAGCTTTCTTT.

V is TRBV18 and J is TRBJ2-3; D is perhaps TRBD2 (6 bases). With 5 bases removed from V and 0 bases from J, the gap between germline ends came to 12 bases. The CDR3 length is 15 residues. Germline V CDR1 and CDR2: KGHSH, LQKENI. The CDR3 protein is CASSTDYPSTDTQYF. For the CDR3, the DNA is TGTGCCAGCTCAACGGACTACCCTAGCACAGATACGCAGTATTTT.

This clonotype was observed a handful of times. V usage is TRBV2 and J usage is TRBJ2-7; D is ambiguous. The CDR3 has 13 amino acids. V gave up 10 bases and J gave up 2 bases, with 15 bases separating them. The germline V gene has CDR1 SNHLY and CDR2 FYNNEI. This CDR3 is CATQPELAYEQYF. CDR3 nucleotide sequence: TGTGCCACCCAGCCGGAGTTAGCCTACGAGCAGTACTTC.

This clonotype came up once. The chain is built from TRBV20-1 and TRBJ2-1; 8 bases match TRBD2. V shed 0 bases and J 10 bases; nucleotides not matched to a gene: 11. This CDR3 contains 15 residues. The germline CDR1 and CDR2 sequences are DFQATT and SNEGSKA (reference sequence). The CDR3 DNA reads as TGCAGTGCTAGAGATCTACTAGCGGAGGGGAGAGAGCAGTTCTTC. Its translation: CSARDLLAEGREQFF.

The rearrangement links TRBV2 to TRBJ2-5; 13 bases line up with TRBD2. Unmatched junction bases numbered 7, after V lost 4 bases and J lost 5 bases. In germline, CDR1 is SNHLY, CDR2 FYNNEI. The CDR3 spans 16 residues. CDR3 sequence (DNA): TGTGCCAGCAGTGTCCAAAGGACTAGCGGGAGCGAGACCCAGTACTTC. This codes for CASSVQRTSGSETQYF.

Concerning this clonotype: The junction departs from germline at one end; a sequencing error may be responsible. The chain links TRBV5-4 to TRBJ2-1; a weak D match, TRBD1 (6 bases). Germline V gives CDR1 SGHNT, CDR2 YYREEE (reference sequence). This CDR3 comprises 13 residues. CDR3 amino acids: CASSQGQAYEQFF. The DNA of the CDR3 is TGCGCCAGCAGCCAGGGACAAGCCTACGAGCAGTTCTTC.

V usage is TRBV7-6 and J usage is TRBJ2-7, with 8 bases matching TRBD1. There are 19 residues in the CDR3. Per germline, CDR1 SGHVS and CDR2 FNYEAQ. V was pared by 5 bases and J by 0 bases, with 18 bases of the junction left unmatched. CDR3 sequence reads: CASSTPLPIRQGHSYEQYF. Here the CDR3 DNA reads TGTGCCAGCAGCACCCCGTTGCCCATACGACAGGGGCACTCCTACGAGCAGTACTTC.

The V gene is TRBV24-1, the J gene TRBJ2-1, with D maybe TRBD2 (7 bases). Germline CDR1 reads KGHDR; CDR2 reads SFDVKD. The CDR3 is 15 amino acids. Trimming took 11 bases from V and 3 from J, leaving 19 bases between them. The CDR3 protein is CASSPGGGDYNEQFF. CDR3 in DNA: TGTGCCAGCTCACCTGGAGGGGGGGACTACAATGAGCAGTTCTTC.

This clonotype was counted ten times or more. The V call is TRBV4-1, the J call TRBJ1-5; tentatively, D is TRBD1 (6 bases). Germline CDR1 reads MGHRA; CDR2 reads YSYEKL. CDR3 size: 17 residues. The V end lost 7 bases, the J end lost 5 bases, and 24 bases lay between the germline ends. For the CDR3, the DNA is TGCGCCAGCACTCCTACTGAGGGCGGGGGCTACGATCAGCCCCAGCATTTT. Protein product: CASTPTEGGGYDQPQHF.

This sequence joins TRBV29-1 and TRBJ2-2; no reliable D call. V lost 8 bases and J 4 bases, leaving 8 bases between the germline ends. From germline, CDR1 is SQVTM and CDR2 ANQGSEA. The CDR3 covers 11 residues. CDR3 nucleotide sequence: TGCAGCAGTTCTGGCACCGGGGAGCTGTTTTTT. It is translated as CSSSGTGELFF.

This clonotype occurred once. The chain uses TRBV7-3 and TRBJ1-1; TRBD1 might be the D (6 bases). V lost 6 bases and J 1 base, leaving 12 bases between the germline ends. The V gene's germline CDR1 is SGHTA and CDR2 FQGTGA. There are 14 residues in the CDR3. CDR3 nucleotides: TGTGCCAGCAGGCACGACAGGCGGAACACTGAAGCTTTCTTT. Translated, it gives CASRHDRRNTEAFF.

The chain is built from TRBV7-2 and TRBJ2-7; 10 nucleotides line up with TRBD2. Per germline, CDR1 SGHTA and CDR2 FQGNSA. The J segment lost 1 base and the V segment lost 5 bases, leaving 11 bases of the junction unmatched. This CDR3 spans 17 amino acids. The CDR3 loop reads CASSATSGVMVSYEQYF. CDR3 in DNA: TGTGCCAGCAGCGCTACTAGCGGGGTCATGGTTTCCTACGAGCAGTACTTC.

The chain links TRBV7-8 to TRBJ1-2, with D hard to call. V was trimmed by 5 bases and J by 5 bases, leaving 12 bases between them. Germline loops: CDR1 SGHVS, CDR2 FQNEAQ. This CDR3 has 13 residues. The CDR3 is CASSHGRLYGYTF. In nucleotides, the CDR3 is TGTGCCAGCAGCCATGGCAGGCTGTATGGCTACACCTTC.

J is TRBJ2-1 and V is TRBV28, with 9 bases identical to TRBD1. V shed 6 bases, J shed 6 bases, and the junction held 6 bases outside the gene matches. This CDR3 spans 14 amino acids. Germline assignment: CDR1 MDHEN and CDR2 SYDVKM. DNA for the CDR3: TGTGCCAGCAGCCCGGGACAGGGTTTCAATGAGCAGTTCTTC. This encodes CASSPGQGFNEQFF.

CDR3 loop: CASGQHREAATSTDTQYF. The CDR3 coding sequence is TGTGCCAGCGGGCAGCACAGGGAAGCTGCTACTAGCACAGATACGCAGTATTTT. The genes are TRBV2 and TRBJ2-3; D possibly corresponds to TRBD1 (6 bases). V was shortened by 8 bases and J by 0 bases, with 24 bases between the two germline ends. CDR3 size: 18 residues. Per germline, CDR1 SNHLY and CDR2 FYNNEI.